This T cell receptor (beta chain) stems from a study of blood T cell repertoires in COVID-19. In the study overall: Sample material is recorded as cDNA or gDNA derived from T cells, B-cell-depleted T cells, or PBMCs.

The V gene lost 6 bases and the J gene lost 2 bases, with 13 bases spanning the gap. Germline values: CDR1 SQVTM, CDR2 ANQGSEA. This CDR3 has 13 amino acids. Sequencing used immunoSEQ multiplex PCR; TCRdb keeps in-frame clones, though not all of them. This sample yields 200,000 or so clones, of which nearly 85% are seen a single time; over 5% belongs to the top ten. Sequencing was performed on peripheral blood. The rearrangement links TRBV29-1 to TRBJ1-1; D not resolved. This TCR derives from a woman aged 25 to 39 with acute or convalescent COVID-19. The CDR3 spells CSVILRGNTEAFF. CDR3 in DNA: TGCAGCGTCATACTCCGGGGTAACACTGAAGCTTTCTTT.